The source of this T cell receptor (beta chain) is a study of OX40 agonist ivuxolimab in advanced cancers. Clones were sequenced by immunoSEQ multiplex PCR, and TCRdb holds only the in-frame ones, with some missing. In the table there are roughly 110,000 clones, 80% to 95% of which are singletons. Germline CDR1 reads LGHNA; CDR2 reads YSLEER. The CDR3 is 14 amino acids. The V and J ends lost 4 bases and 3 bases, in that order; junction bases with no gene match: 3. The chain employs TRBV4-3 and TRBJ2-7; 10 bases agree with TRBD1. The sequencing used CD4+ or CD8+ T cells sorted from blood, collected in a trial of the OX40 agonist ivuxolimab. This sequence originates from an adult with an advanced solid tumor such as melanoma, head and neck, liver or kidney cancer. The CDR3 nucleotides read TGCGCCAGCAGCCCAGGGACAGGGGACTACGAGCAGTACTTC. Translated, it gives CASSPGTGDYEQYF.